The rows below give T cell receptor beta chains drawn from one sample of a study of technical replicates of blood from a few donors. Some clones are missing from TCRdb's copy, which holds only in-frame ones; the method was immunoSEQ multiplex PCR. The sample includes 50,000 to 70,000 clones, 85% to 95% of them seen just once. The sample consisted of PBMCs. These receptors all come from a human donor in good health. Some clones in this sample may be carry-over from other donors' samples. CDR3s leave out the opening cysteine and the closing phenylalanine or tryptophan. Each record gives: J gene, V gene, CDR3 protein.

TRBJ1-5	TRBV19	ASSPRGINQPQH
TRBJ1-1	TRBV4-1	ASSLQDGMNTEAF
TRBJ1-4	TRBV6-5	ASSRHMVPNEKLF
TRBJ1-5	TRBV19	ASRQSGLGWNQPQH
TRBJ1-3	TRBV30	AWVDRGLGNTIY
TRBJ2-7	TRBV4-1	ASSQDLGQGTYEQY
TRBJ1-3	TRBV5-1	AGSLGRAGNTIY
TRBJ2-7	TRBV5-1	ASSLAGRAGGYEQY
TRBJ2-1	TRBV2	ASLAEQGAGEQF
TRBJ1-2	TRBV4-2	ASSQEVRGQGYT
TRBJ2-5	TRBV2	ASSDPVSVRETQY
TRBJ2-2	TRBV7-9	ASLGDSNTGELF
TRBJ2-1	TRBV11-2	ASSLDGGKQF
TRBJ2-7	TRBV7-2	ASSLAVERVSYEQY
TRBJ2-1	TRBV5-1	ASRVGSGGMF
TRBJ2-2	TRBV4-1	ASTGGSAGELF
TRBJ2-5	TRBV4-2	ASSQPFDKQETQY
TRBJ1-2	TRBV4-3	ASSQERRILTYGYT
TRBJ2-3	TRBV4-2	ASSQEEGASDTQY
TRBJ1-4	TRBV9	ASSVGGQGNEKLF
TRBJ1-6	TRBV7-9	ASSLEGVTYNSPLH
TRBJ1-2	TRBV5-4	ASSPLDRGPSNYGYT